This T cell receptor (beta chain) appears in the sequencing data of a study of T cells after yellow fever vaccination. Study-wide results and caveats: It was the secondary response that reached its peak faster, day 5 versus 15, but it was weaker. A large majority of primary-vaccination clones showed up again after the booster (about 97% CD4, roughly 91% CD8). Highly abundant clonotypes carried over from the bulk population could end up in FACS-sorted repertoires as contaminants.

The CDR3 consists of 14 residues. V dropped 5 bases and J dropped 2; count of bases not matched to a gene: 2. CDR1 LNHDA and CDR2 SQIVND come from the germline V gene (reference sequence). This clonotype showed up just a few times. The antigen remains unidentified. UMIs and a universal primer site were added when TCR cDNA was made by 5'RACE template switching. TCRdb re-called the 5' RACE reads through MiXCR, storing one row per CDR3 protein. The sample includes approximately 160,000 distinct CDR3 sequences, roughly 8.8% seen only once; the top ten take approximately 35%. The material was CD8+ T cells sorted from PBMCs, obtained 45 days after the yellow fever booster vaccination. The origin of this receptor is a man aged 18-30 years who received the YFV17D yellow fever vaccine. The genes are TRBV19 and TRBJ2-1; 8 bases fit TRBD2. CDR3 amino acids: CASSLGGAYNEQFF. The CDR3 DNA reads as TGTGCCAGTAGTCTCGGGGGGGCCTACAATGAGCAGTTCTTC. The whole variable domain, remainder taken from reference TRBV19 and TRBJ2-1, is DGGITQSPKYLFRKEGQNVTLSCEQNLNHDAMYWYRQDPGQGLRLIYYSQIVNDFQKGDIAEGYSVSREKKESFPLTVTSAQKNPTAFYLCASSLGGAYNEQFFGPGTRLTVL.